This TCR beta chain was sequenced in a study of T cell repertoires in cytomegalovirus infection. Study outcomes and limitations: Summed frequency of public TCR beta families distinguished CMV carriers with the relevant HLA.

Germline loops: CDR1 DFQATT, CDR2 SNEGSKA (reference sequence). V shed 3 bases and J shed 1 base, with 19 bases lying between them. This CDR3 region has 18 residues. This clonotype turned up a few times. Its cognate antigen is unknown. TCRdb re-called the reads through MiXCR, storing one row per CDR3 protein. The data hold approximately 320,000 distinct CDR3 sequences, with approximately 9.5% observed a single time. The chain couples TRBV20-1 to TRBJ2-6; no firm D call. This clonotype was sampled from a human donor in good health (CMV status not recorded). Some clones in this sample may be carry-over from other donors' samples. Sequencing was carried out using PBMCs. The CDR3 protein is CSASTNPEVWSGANVLTF. For the CDR3, the DNA is TGCAGTGCTAGTACGAATCCCGAGGTTTGGTCTGGGGCCAACGTCCTGACTTTC.